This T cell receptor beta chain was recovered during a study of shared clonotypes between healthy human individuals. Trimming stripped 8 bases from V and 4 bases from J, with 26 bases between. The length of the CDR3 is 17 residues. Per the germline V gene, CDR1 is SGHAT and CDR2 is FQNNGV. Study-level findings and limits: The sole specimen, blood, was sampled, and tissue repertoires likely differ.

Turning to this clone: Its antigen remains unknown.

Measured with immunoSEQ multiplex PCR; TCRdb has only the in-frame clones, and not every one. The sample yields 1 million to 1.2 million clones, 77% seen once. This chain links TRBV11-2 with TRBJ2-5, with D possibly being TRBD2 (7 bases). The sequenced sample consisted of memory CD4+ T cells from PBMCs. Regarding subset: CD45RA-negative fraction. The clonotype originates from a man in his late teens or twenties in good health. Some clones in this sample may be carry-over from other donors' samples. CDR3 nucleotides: TGTGCCAGCCACCCGGGGGCGGGAGCAAAGGGCGGAGAGACCCAGTACTTC. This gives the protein CASHPGAGAKGGETQYF.